This is a list of T cell receptor beta chains from one sample in a study of immune evolution from preneoplasia to lung adenocarcinoma. Assay used: immunoSEQ multiplex PCR; TCRdb lists only in-frame clones, some missing. The table shows over a thousand clones, with approximately 87% occurring only once. The sample consisted of FFPE adjacent normal lung tissue. These receptors originate from a person between 55 and 70 years old with lung adenocarcinoma. CDR3s include the opening cysteine and the closing phenylalanine or tryptophan. The order of the fields is D gene, clone size, J gene, V gene, CDR3 protein, CDR3 DNA. A D gene is named only where the DNA matches it firmly. Expanded clones are given a class, and other clones once, few, many or no size at all.

D gene: -
clone size: -
J gene: TRBJ2-7
V gene: TRBV6-1
CDR3 protein: CALRSGGGEQYF
CDR3 DNA: TGTGCCCTTCGGTCCGGGGGCGGCGAGCAGTACTTC

D gene: TRBD1
clone size: -
J gene: TRBJ2-7
V gene: TRBV7-8
CDR3 protein: CASSLVETGEQYF
CDR3 DNA: TGTGCCAGCAGCTTAGTAGAGACAGGGGAGCAGTACTTC

D gene: TRBD1
clone size: -
J gene: TRBJ1-5
V gene: TRBV7-2
CDR3 protein: CASSLGGDSRNQPQHF
CDR3 DNA: TGTGCCAGCAGCTTGGGGGGGGACAGTCGCAATCAGCCCCAGCATTTT

D gene: -
clone size: -
J gene: TRBJ2-5
V gene: TRBV7-8
CDR3 protein: CASSFTGQTQYF
CDR3 DNA: TGTGCCAGCAGCTTTACCGGCCAGACCCAGTACTTC

D gene: -
clone size: -
J gene: TRBJ1-5
V gene: TRBV6-6
CDR3 protein: CASSSQGQPQHF
CDR3 DNA: TGTGCCAGCAGTTCCCAGGGTCAGCCCCAGCATTTT

D gene: TRBD1
clone size: -
J gene: TRBJ2-1
V gene: TRBV28
CDR3 protein: CASSPLKTGMNEQFF
CDR3 DNA: TGTGCCAGCAGTCCGTTAAAGACAGGGATGAATGAGCAGTTCTTC

D gene: TRBD2
clone size: once
J gene: TRBJ2-1
V gene: TRBV5-1
CDR3 protein: CASSRGLAGEDEQFF
CDR3 DNA: TGCGCCAGCAGCCGGGGACTAGCGGGCGAGGATGAGCAGTTCTTC

D gene: -
clone size: -
J gene: TRBJ2-2
V gene: TRBV11-2
CDR3 protein: CASSPEAVTGELFF
CDR3 DNA: TGTGCCAGCAGCCCGGAGGCGGTCACCGGGGAGCTGTTTTTT

D gene: -
clone size: -
J gene: TRBJ2-7
V gene: TRBV7-9
CDR3 protein: CASSLGGRNYEQYF
CDR3 DNA: TGTGCCAGCAGCTTAGGGGGCAGGAACTACGAGCAGTACTTC

D gene: -
clone size: -
J gene: TRBJ2-1
V gene: TRBV4-1
CDR3 protein: CASSPDTSSYNEQFF
CDR3 DNA: TGCGCCAGCAGCCCGGACACAAGCTCCTACAATGAGCAGTTCTTC

D gene: -
clone size: -
J gene: TRBJ2-5
V gene: TRBV15
CDR3 protein: CATSRHAGETQYF
CDR3 DNA: TGTGCCACCAGCAGGCATGCTGGAGAGACCCAGTACTTC

D gene: -
clone size: -
J gene: TRBJ1-2
V gene: TRBV7-9
CDR3 protein: CASSSQTGSFGGYTF
CDR3 DNA: TGTGCCAGCAGCTCTCAGACAGGTTCCTTTGGGGGCTACACCTTC

D gene: -
clone size: few
J gene: TRBJ2-7
V gene: TRBV20-1
CDR3 protein: CSFQLMYEQYF
CDR3 DNA: TGCAGTTTCCAACTAATGTACGAGCAGTACTTC

D gene: -
clone size: -
J gene: TRBJ1-1
V gene: TRBV21-1
CDR3 protein: CAATSPGQGGEAFF
CDR3 DNA: TGTGCCGCAACATCTCCGGGACAGGGAGGCGAAGCTTTCTTT

D gene: TRBD2
clone size: -
J gene: TRBJ2-1
V gene: TRBV27
CDR3 protein: CASSPPGRGDMAYNEQFF
CDR3 DNA: TGTGCCAGCAGCCCTCCCGGGAGGGGCGATATGGCCTACAATGAGCAGTTCTTC

D gene: TRBD2
clone size: -
J gene: TRBJ2-5
V gene: TRBV5-1
CDR3 protein: CASSLVSSGGETQYF
CDR3 DNA: TGCGCCAGCAGCTTGGTGTCTAGCGGCGGGGAGACCCAGTACTTC

D gene: -
clone size: -
J gene: TRBJ2-1
V gene: TRBV30
CDR3 protein: CAWSSRSYNEQFF
CDR3 DNA: TGTGCCTGGAGCTCCCGGTCCTACAATGAGCAGTTCTTC